Each of the 5 T cell receptor beta chains below was sequenced from the same sample in a study of T cell repertoires in cytomegalovirus infection. TCRdb independently ran MiXCR on the reads; one entry per CDR3 protein. The repertoire holds hundreds of thousands of distinct CDR3 sequences, with about 33% as singletons. For these TCRs, the target antigens are not known. Specimen: cultured PBMCs, collected from culture after CMV antigen stimulation. The receptor set was obtained from a human donor in good health (CMV status not recorded). Some clones in this sample may be carry-over from other donors' samples.

This clonotype was detected a few times. V is TRBV7-2 and J is TRBJ2-1; D perhaps matches TRBD2 (6 bases). This CDR3 is built from 15 residues. V gave up 6 bases and J gave up 3 bases, with 15 bases separating them. Germline CDR1 and CDR2: SGHTA and FQGNSA. The CDR3 is CASRPPGLDYNEQFF. The CDR3 DNA follows: TGTGCCAGCAGGCCGCCGGGACTCGACTACAATGAGCAGTTCTTC.

The V call is TRBV27, the J call TRBJ1-5, with 10 bases matching TRBD1. Trimming at V came to 5 bases and at J to 0 bases, leaving 4 bases not matched to a gene. The CDR3 has 16 residues. CDR1 is MNHEY and CDR2 is SMNVEV in the germline V gene (reference sequence). CDR3 sequence: CASSPRQGASNQPQHF. CDR3 nucleotide sequence: TGTGCCAGCAGTCCCAGACAGGGGGCTAGCAATCAGCCCCAGCATTTT.

As concerns this clonotype: The junction does not match germline at one end; this may be a read error. The chain is built from TRBV7-2 and TRBJ1-2; D is uncertain. The V gene's germline CDR1 is SGHTA and CDR2 FQGNSA. This CDR3 contains 11 residues. The CDR3 region has the DNA TGTGCCAGCAGCTTAGAATATCGGCGTTACTTC. Translating gives CASSLEYRRYF.

The genes are TRBV18 and TRBJ2-2; D ambiguous. The V end was cut by 3 bases, the J end by 6 bases, with 8 bases between. The length of the CDR3 is 13 residues. CDR1 is KGHSH, CDR2 LQKENI, per germline. The CDR3, as DNA: TGTGCCAGCTCACCTCTATCATCCGGGGAGCTGTTTTTT. Amino acids: CASSPLSSGELFF.

The gene calls are TRBV19 and TRBJ2-2, with 8 bases lining up with TRBD2. From germline, CDR1 is LNHDA and CDR2 SQIVND (reference sequence). Trimming took 8 bases from V and 7 from J; bases not matched to a gene: 15. This CDR3 region has 16 residues. The CDR3 reads CASSPGGTSFGGELFF. In DNA, the CDR3 is TGTGCCAGTTCCCCCGGGGGGACTAGTTTTGGCGGGGAGCTGTTTTTT.